These T cell receptor beta chains were read from a single sample in a study of technical replicates of blood from a few donors. Using immunoSEQ multiplex PCR, the repertoire was profiled, and TCRdb retains in-frame clones only, with some absent. Here the sample spans tens of thousands of clones, around 96% being singletons. The sample taken for sequencing was T cells isolated from PBMCs. The receptors derive from a human donor in good health. Each CDR3 is given with its conserved first and last residue. A D gene is named only where the DNA matches it firmly. Clone sizes are given selectively: once, few, many, or a class where the clone is expanded.

j_call clone_size v_call d_call cdr3_nt cdr3_aa
TRBJ2-5 once TRBV6-1 TRBD2 TGTGCCAGCAGTGAAGGGCTAGCGGGAGAAAGAAAGACCCAGTACTTC CASSEGLAGERKTQYF
TRBJ1-2 NA TRBV6-5 NA TGTGCCAGCCATGACAGGCTCGGCTACACCTTC CASHDRLGYTF
TRBJ2-7 NA TRBV6-1 TRBD2 TGTGCCAGCAGTGAAGGGGAGGGAACCTACTACGAGCAGTACTTC CASSEGEGTYYEQYF
TRBJ2-1 NA TRBV7-2 NA TGTGCCAGCAGCTTAGCGAGGGCGGGGACTTTTTACAATGAGCAGTTCTTC CASSLARAGTFYNEQFF
TRBJ2-3 NA TRBV28 NA TGTGCCAGCAGTTTACCGGGGACAGATACGCAGTATTTT CASSLPGTDTQYF
TRBJ2-1 NA TRBV27 TRBD1 TGTGCCACACAGGGGGCAGTTATCGGCAATGAGCAGTTCTTC CATQGAVIGNEQFF
TRBJ2-7 once TRBV7-9 NA TGTGCCAGCAGCTTAGGAAACCCCAGGGAGCAGTACTTC CASSLGNPREQYF
TRBJ2-7 NA TRBV7-9 NA TGTGCCAGCAGCTCCGCAGGTGGCTCTTACGAGCAGTACTTC CASSSAGGSYEQYF
TRBJ1-5 NA TRBV6-5 TRBD1 TGTGCCAGCAGGCCGGGACAGGGACTTCCCCAGCATTTT CASRPGQGLPQHF
TRBJ2-7 once TRBV25-1 TRBD1 TGTGCCAGCAGGAAGGGGACAGTCTACGAGCAGTACTTC CASRKGTVYEQYF
TRBJ1-2 NA TRBV6-4 TRBD1 TGTGCCAGCAGTGAAGGACAGGGTAGCTATGGCTACACCTTC CASSEGQGSYGYTF
TRBJ2-7 NA TRBV6-1 TRBD1 TGTGCCAGCAGAGGACAGGGTGGATCCTACGAGCAGTACTTC CASRGQGGSYEQYF
TRBJ2-2 once TRBV11-3 NA TGTGCCAGCAGCTTGGAGGCGCGGACCGGGGAGCTGTTTTTT CASSLEARTGELFF
TRBJ1-1 NA TRBV5-1 NA TGCGCCAGCAGCTACTCGACACTGAACACTGAAGCTTTCTTT CASSYSTLNTEAFF
TRBJ2-7 NA TRBV4-2 NA TGTGCCAGCAGCCAAGTAGGTGGGAGTTGTTACGAGCAGTACTTC CASSQVGGSCYEQYF
TRBJ1-2 once TRBV11-3 NA TGTGCCAGCAGCTTAGGTTCCCTCTATGGCTACACCTTC CASSLGSLYGYTF
TRBJ2-3 NA TRBV5-4 NA TGTGCCAGCAGCTTGCTAGCGACAGATACGCAGTATTTT CASSLLATDTQYF
TRBJ1-2 NA TRBV7-9 NA TGTGCCAGCAGCTTAGGGGAGAACTATGGCTACACCTTC CASSLGENYGYTF
TRBJ2-5 NA TRBV5-6 NA TGTGCCAGCAGCTTCTCTAGGAGGGAACAGACCCAGTACTTC CASSFSRREQTQYF
TRBJ2-4 NA TRBV5-8 TRBD1 TGTGCCAGCAGCCTCCGGGACAGGGGGTACTTC CASSLRDRGYF